The clone carrying this T cell receptor beta chain came up a few times. Germline CDR1 and CDR2: SGHAT and FQNNGV. V lost 1 base and J lost 4; bases outside the gene matches: 7. This CDR3 has 17 amino acids. These data originate in a study of blood T cell repertoires in COVID-19. As for the study in general: PBMCs, B-cell-depleted T cells, or T cells provided the cDNA or gDNA that made up the material.

Generated by immunoSEQ multiplex PCR, the TCRdb table keeps only in-frame clones and is missing some. The table records 90,000 or so clones, 70% to 90% of them present only once. The material sequenced was peripheral blood. The V gene is TRBV11-2, the J gene TRBJ2-1; 10 bases match TRBD2. This sequence was found in a man aged 80 or over with active or convalescent COVID-19. The CDR3 sequence is CASSLVASGRQYNEQFF. The CDR3 nucleotides read TGTGCCAGCAGCTTAGTGGCTAGCGGGAGACAGTACAATGAGCAGTTCTTC.